This T cell receptor beta chain was recorded in a study of CD8 T cells in ankylosing spondylitis. This clonotype has just a few counts. The antigen is not known. Overall study results and limits: Ankylosing spondylitis blood appeared to be characterized by a TCR beta motif of under ten highly homologous variants.

TCR beta libraries were made by quantitative 5'-RACE with molecular barcodes. Each CDR3 protein is one row after TCRdb ran MiXCR on the 5' RACE reads. The table lists around 340,000 distinct CDR3 sequences, about 14% of them singletons. This CDR3 is built from 13 residues. V gave up 2 bases and J gave up 1 base, with 6 bases separating them. Per the germline V gene, CDR1 is SGHRS and CDR2 is YFSETQ. The sequenced material came from blood, either unsorted or a sorted T cell fraction (not recorded which). V is TRBV5-1 and J is TRBJ2-5, with D unresolved. The clonotype originates from a male donor with ankylosing spondylitis or in good health (not recorded which). CDR3 nucleotides: TGCGCCAGCAGCTTCGCAGGCCAAGAGACCCAGTACTTC. It codes for CASSFAGQETQYF.